The clone carrying this T cell receptor (beta chain) was seen repeatedly, ten times or more. These data originate in a study of human T cells and chemical hapten exposure. Someone pulled total RNA out of unfractionated whole blood. Library construction involved attaching unique molecular identifiers to individual cDNA molecules, which allowed quantitative, reproducible TCR counting. As processed by the authors: Sample TCR counts, which ranged from 23,224 to 690,600, had a median of roughly 96,000. TCRdb fed the 5' RACE reads into MiXCR, producing one record per CDR3 protein. The authors' filters were not applied to this entry. The sample lists roughly 81,000 distinct CDR3 sequences, about 16% seen once, with under 7.5% in the top ten. CDR1 and CDR2 from the germline V gene are SGHTA and FQGNSA. The CDR3 is 15 residues long. V lost 1 base, J lost 9 bases, and 11 bases stayed unmatched.

The chain carries TRBV7-2 and TRBJ2-5; 7 bases map to TRBD1. This receptor was taken from a female donor in good health. The CDR3 here is CASSLVWTGDRAQYF. In DNA, the CDR3 is TGTGCCAGCAGCTTAGTGTGGACAGGAGATAGGGCCCAGTACTTC.